One sample yielded the 2 T cell receptor beta chains listed below, sequenced in a study of identical twins. Each CDR3 protein is one row after TCRdb ran MiXCR on the 5' RACE reads. The sample has around 1.7 million distinct CDR3 sequences; about 30% are singletons. Sequencing used cord blood. The receptors here all came from a newborn girl in good health.

The chain recombines TRBV25-1 with TRBJ1-2; 8 bases are shared with TRBD1. With V trimmed by 1 base and J by 6 bases, 4 bases remained unmatched. The CDR3 totals 14 residues. The germline CDR1 and CDR2 sequences are MGHDK and SYGVNS. CDR3 region: CASSELARGHGYTF. The CDR3 coding sequence is TGTGCCAGCAGTGAATTAGCCAGGGGGCATGGCTACACCTTC.

This clonotype has a handful of counts. The chain employs TRBV24-1 and TRBJ2-1, with D perhaps assigned TRBD1 or TRBD2 (5 bases each). Per the germline V gene, CDR1 is KGHDR and CDR2 is SFDVKD. CDR3 length equals 13 residues. V was cut by 4 bases and J by 7 bases, with 10 bases left in between. CDR3 region: CATSEGTYNEQFF. The CDR3 DNA sequence: TGTGCCACCAGTGAGGGGACGTATAATGAGCAGTTCTTC.